These T cell receptor beta chains were read from a single sample in a study of shared clonotypes between healthy human individuals. TCRdb keeps only in-frame clones here, not all; method: immunoSEQ multiplex PCR. The profile shows under 600,000 clones, roughly 98% of them singletons. Material: naive CD8+ T cells sorted from blood. The receptors derive from a man aged 30 to 45 in good health. CDR3s include the opening cysteine and the closing phenylalanine or tryptophan. The D gene is left open where the match is weak. The size entry is marked missing in some rows and otherwise reads once, few, many or a size class.

d_call,j_call,v_call,clone_size,cdr3_nt,cdr3_aa
.,TRBJ2-7,TRBV4-1,.,TGCGCCAGCAGCCAAACCCTCGAGTACGAGCAGTACTTC,CASSQTLEYEQYF
TRBD2,TRBJ2-7,TRBV5-1,once,TGCGCCAGCAGCTTCGGTAGCGGGTCCTACGAGCAGTACTTC,CASSFGSGSYEQYF
.,TRBJ2-2,TRBV28,.,TGTGCCAGCAGTTTGACAGGTGACACCGGGGAGCTGTTTTTT,CASSLTGDTGELFF
.,TRBJ2-7,TRBV19,.,TGTGCCAGTAGTACCTCACCCGAGCAGGGGATCTACGAGCAGTACTTC,CASSTSPEQGIYEQYF
TRBD1,TRBJ2-1,TRBV6-5,.,TGTGCCAGCAGTTACTCGAAACAGGGGGGCGACAATGAGCAGTTCTTC,CASSYSKQGGDNEQFF
.,TRBJ1-5,TRBV6-1,.,TGTGCCAGCAATTATAGGGGGGGCAATCAGCCCCAGCATTTT,CASNYRGGNQPQHF
.,TRBJ2-1,TRBV27,once,TGTGCCAGCAGCAGGAGAGGGAAGGGAAATGAGCAGTTCTTC,CASSRRGKGNEQFF
.,TRBJ1-5,TRBV6-6,.,TGTGCCAGCAGTTACTCCGCAGGTGGTCAGCCCCAGCATTTT,CASSYSAGGQPQHF
TRBD2,TRBJ2-2,TRBV28,.,TGTGCCAGCAGCCCTAGACTAGCGGGAGTCGGGGAGCTGTTTTTT,CASSPRLAGVGELFF
.,TRBJ1-1,TRBV14,.,TGTGCCAGCAGCCCTGTCCAGAACACTGAAGCTTTCTTT,CASSPVQNTEAFF
TRBD1,TRBJ1-2,TRBV19,.,TGTGCCAGTAGTCATTATACCGGGACAGGGAAGCACTATGGCTACACCTTC,CASSHYTGTGKHYGYTF
.,TRBJ1-1,TRBV5-6,.,TGTGCCAGCAGCTTACGGCTCATGAACACTGAAGCTTTCTTT,CASSLRLMNTEAFF
.,TRBJ2-3,TRBV14,.,TGTGCCAGCAGCCAAGATTGGCATACGCAGTATTTT,CASSQDWHTQYF
TRBD1,TRBJ2-7,TRBV6-6,once,TGTGCCAGCAGTTTTGACAGGGTTGGTTACGAGCAGTACTTC,CASSFDRVGYEQYF
.,TRBJ2-1,TRBV11-2,once,TGTGCCAGCAGCCTCGCCGGACAAGGAAATGAGCAGTTCTTC,CASSLAGQGNEQFF
TRBD2,TRBJ2-7,TRBV7-2,.,TGTGCCAGCAGCGACATAGCGGGAGGGCCCTACGAGCAGTACTTC,CASSDIAGGPYEQYF
.,TRBJ2-5,TRBV29-1,.,TGCAGCGTTGAAGATCGGGCGGTTATAGAAGAGACCCAGTACTTC,CSVEDRAVIEETQYF
TRBD1,TRBJ2-7,TRBV2,.,TGTGCCAGCAGTCCACAACAGGGGTTGGACGAGCAGTACTTC,CASSPQQGLDEQYF
.,TRBJ1-5,TRBV15,few,TGTGCCACCAGCAGTCAGGGTTTGGGTCAGCCCCAGCATTTT,CATSSQGLGQPQHF
.,TRBJ1-1,TRBV19,.,TGTGCCGTCATCCTGGGCACTGAAGCTTTCTTT,CAVILGTEAFF
.,TRBJ2-7,TRBV6-5,once,TGTGCCAGCAGCAGCGTTCTAGCGTACGAGCAGTACTTC,CASSSVLAYEQYF
TRBD1,TRBJ2-3,TRBV29-1,.,TGCAGCTCCCGAGGCGGGGCAGGGGGCGAAGATACGCAGTATTTT,CSSRGGAGGEDTQYF
TRBD2,TRBJ2-1,TRBV27,.,TGTGCCAGCAGTCCGGGAGGAGTACGCAATGAGCAGTTCTTC,CASSPGGVRNEQFF
.,TRBJ1-1,TRBV5-1,.,TGCGCCAGCAGCTTGCGGAGGGCCCCGGGCACTGAAGCTTTCTTT,CASSLRRAPGTEAFF
.,TRBJ2-7,TRBV6-5,.,TGTGCCAGCAGTTCCAGCCTGGACAGTCCCCGGTACGAGCAGTACTTC,CASSSSLDSPRYEQYF
.,TRBJ1-1,TRBV7-9,.,TGTGCCAGCAGACCACCGCCGGGGGGCATCGCTGAAGCTTTCTTT,CASRPPPGGIAEAFF
.,TRBJ2-1,TRBV19,.,TGTGCCAGTGCTGACAGCCTCTTTTACAATGAGCAGTTCTTC,CASADSLFYNEQFF
.,TRBJ1-5,TRBV15,.,TGTGCCACCAGCAAAATTACCACTACTAACCAGCCCCAGCATTTT,CATSKITTTNQPQHF
.,TRBJ2-5,TRBV27,.,TGTGCCAGCAGTTCATTTCGAGGAGGGGGCGAAAGAGAGACCCAGTACTTC,CASSSFRGGGERETQYF
.,TRBJ2-7,TRBV5-5,.,TGTGCCAGCAGTTTTTCAAGGACCTACGAGCAGTACTTC,CASSFSRTYEQYF
TRBD1,TRBJ2-3,TRBV7-9,.,TGTGCCAGTATACCTGGACAGGGTGGTGTAGATACGCAGTATTTT,CASIPGQGGVDTQYF
.,TRBJ2-1,TRBV4-3,.,TGCGCCAGCAGCCAAGAGGGCGGTAGCTCCTACAATGAGCAGTTCTTC,CASSQEGGSSYNEQFF
.,TRBJ1-5,TRBV28,once,TGTGCCAGCACCCCCCAGGGGTTGAGCAATCAGCCCCAGCATTTT,CASTPQGLSNQPQHF